Listed here is a single TCR beta chain. Its antigen is unidentified. Genomic DNA templated the TCR beta VDJ and CDR3 profiling. TCRdb redid the calling of the reads with MiXCR, one entry per CDR3 protein. The profile shows approximately 200,000 distinct CDR3 sequences, over 60% of them singletons. The source of the sample is a study of CD8+CD57+ T cells in acquired aplastic anemia. Study as a whole: Yields of DNA that came from sorted CD4+ and CD8+ cells averaged roughly 3.3 ug. Roughly 11 million reads, on average, were obtained for CD4+ cells from healthy donors.

Overall study findings and caveats: Patients and controls shared twenty-nine CD8+ CDR3 sequences. Between the patient and control groups, CD8+ Simpson's diversity did not differ significantly.

Germline CDR1 and CDR2: SGHDT and YYEEEE. The CDR3 length is 14 residues. The germline V and J ends were trimmed by 0 bases and 2 bases, with 9 bases remaining between them. This sequence joins TRBV5-6 and TRBJ2-7, with D possibly matching TRBD1 (5 bases). The sequenced sample was sorted CD4+, CD8+, or CD8+CD57+ T cells (not recorded which) from PBMCs. The receptor comes from a human donor in good health. CDR3 residues: CASSLGTPPYEQYF. CDR3 nucleotide sequence: TGTGCCAGCAGCTTGGGGACACCACCCTACGAGCAGTACTTC.